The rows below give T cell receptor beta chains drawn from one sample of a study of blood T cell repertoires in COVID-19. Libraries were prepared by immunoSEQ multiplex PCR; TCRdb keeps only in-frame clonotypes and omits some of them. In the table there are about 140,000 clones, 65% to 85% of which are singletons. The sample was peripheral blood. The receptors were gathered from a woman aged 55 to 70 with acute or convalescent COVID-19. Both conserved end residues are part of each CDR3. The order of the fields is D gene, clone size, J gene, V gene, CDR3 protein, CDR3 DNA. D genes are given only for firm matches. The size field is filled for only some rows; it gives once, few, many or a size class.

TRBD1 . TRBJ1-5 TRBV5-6 CASSSRGNQPQHF TGTGCCAGCAGCTCCAGGGGGAATCAGCCCCAGCATTTT
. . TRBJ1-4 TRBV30 CAWSGGNRAPVREKLFF TGTGCCTGGAGTGGAGGGAACAGGGCCCCAGTTAGGGAAAAACTGTTTTTT
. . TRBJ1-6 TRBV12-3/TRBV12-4 CASSYIQNSPLHF TGTGCCAGCAGCTATATACAGAATTCACCCCTCCACTTT
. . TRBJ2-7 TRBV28 CASSLTAHLTYEQYF TGTGCCAGCAGTTTGACAGCACACCTGACCTACGAGCAGTACTTC
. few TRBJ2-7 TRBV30 CAWTPPFSSYEQYF TGTGCCTGGACTCCCCCGTTTTCCTCCTACGAGCAGTACTTC
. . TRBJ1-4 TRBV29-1 CSVEDWPQLFF TGCAGCGTTGAAGATTGGCCTCAACTGTTTTTT
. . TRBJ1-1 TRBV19 CASSATVMNTEAFF TGTGCCAGTAGTGCGACTGTTATGAACACTGAAGCTTTCTTT
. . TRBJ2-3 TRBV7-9 CASSPDRGGFTDTQYF TGTGCCAGCAGCCCCGATAGGGGTGGCTTCACAGATACGCAGTATTTT
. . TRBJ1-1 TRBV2 CASSVKDRNTEAFF TGTGCCAGCAGTGTAAAAGACAGGAACACTGAAGCTTTCTTT
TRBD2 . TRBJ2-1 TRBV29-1 CSVASGGPGNEQFF TGCAGCGTGGCTAGCGGGGGCCCGGGCAATGAGCAGTTCTTC
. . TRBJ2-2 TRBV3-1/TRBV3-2 CASSQDRRRTNTGELFF TGTGCCAGCAGCCAAGATCGGAGGAGAACTAACACCGGGGAGCTGTTTTTT
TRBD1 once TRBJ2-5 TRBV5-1 CASSATGVVQETQYF TGCGCCAGCAGCGCGACAGGGGTGGTCCAAGAGACCCAGTACTTC
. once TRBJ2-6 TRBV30 CACHGRLGSGANVLTF TGTGCCTGCCATGGGAGACTGGGTTCTGGGGCCAACGTCCTGACTTTC
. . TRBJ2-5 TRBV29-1 CSVETGRREETQYF TGCAGCGTTGAAACAGGGCGTAGAGAAGAGACCCAGTACTTC
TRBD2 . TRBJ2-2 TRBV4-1 CASSQWGLAGGDTGELFF TGCGCCAGCAGCCAATGGGGACTAGCGGGAGGGGACACCGGGGAGCTGTTTTTT
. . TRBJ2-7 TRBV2 CASSEWQNYEQYF TGTGCCAGCAGTGAGTGGCAGAACTACGAGCAGTACTTC
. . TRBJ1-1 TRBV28 CASSGRGGGFMAEAFF TGTGCCAGCAGTGGCCGCGGGGGGGGATTTATGGCTGAAGCTTTCTTT
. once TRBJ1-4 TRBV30 CACPSRGKLFF TGTGCCTGCCCCTCACGGGGAAAACTGTTTTTT
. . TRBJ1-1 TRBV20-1 CSAPTNTEAFF TGCAGTGCTCCCACAAACACTGAAGCTTTCTTT
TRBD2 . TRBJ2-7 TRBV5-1 CASSALARREVKDEQYF TGCGCCAGCAGCGCTTTAGCCCGGCGGGAGGTAAAAGACGAGCAGTACTTC
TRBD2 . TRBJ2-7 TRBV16 CASSPETSGYEQYF TGTGCCAGCAGCCCAGAGACTAGCGGCTACGAGCAGTACTTC
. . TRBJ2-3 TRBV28 CASSFPGSTDTQYF TGTGCCAGCAGTTTCCCGGGTAGCACAGATACGCAGTATTTT
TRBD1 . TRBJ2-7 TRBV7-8 CASSRTGVGYEQYF TGTGCCAGCAGCAGGACAGGGGTAGGCTACGAGCAGTACTTC
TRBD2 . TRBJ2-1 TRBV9 CASSVIAGYGEQFF TGTGCCAGCAGCGTTATAGCGGGATACGGTGAGCAGTTCTTC
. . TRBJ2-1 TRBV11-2 CASSLVRQVTYNEQFF TGTGCCAGCAGCTTAGTACGACAGGTGACCTACAATGAGCAGTTCTTC
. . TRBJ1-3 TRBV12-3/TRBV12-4 CASTRQEWGTIYF TGTGCCAGCACCCGACAGGAGTGGGGAACCATATATTTT
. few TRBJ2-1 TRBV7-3 CASSLDSSYNEQFF TGTGCCAGCAGCTTAGATAGCTCCTACAATGAGCAGTTCTTC
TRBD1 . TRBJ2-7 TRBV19 CASRLGTGDYEQYF TGTGCCAGTAGGCTCGGGACAGGGGACTACGAGCAGTACTTC
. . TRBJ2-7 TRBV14 CASSPRIWSYEQYF TGTGCCAGCAGCCCTCGAATCTGGAGCTACGAGCAGTACTTC
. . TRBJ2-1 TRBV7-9 CASSSEVDVYNEQFF TGTGCCAGCAGCTCGGAGGTAGACGTCTACAATGAGCAGTTCTTC
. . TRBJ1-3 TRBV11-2 CASSLSGEGYTIYF TGTGCCAGCAGCTTATCTGGGGAGGGCTACACCATATATTTT
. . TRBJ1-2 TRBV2 CASSENMGPLYGYTF TGTGCCAGCAGTGAAAATATGGGGCCCCTCTATGGCTACACCTTC
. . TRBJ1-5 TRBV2 CASTFGGQPQHF TGTGCCAGCACTTTTGGAGGTCAGCCCCAGCATTTT
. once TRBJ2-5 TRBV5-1 CASSLQGRETQYF TGCGCCAGCAGCTTACAGGGTCGAGAGACCCAGTACTTC
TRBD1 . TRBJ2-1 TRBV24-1 CATSDHRGRGNEQFF TGTGCCACCAGTGATCACAGGGGGCGCGGGAATGAGCAGTTCTTC
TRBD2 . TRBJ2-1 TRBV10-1 CASSHSSGGAYNEQFF TGCGCCAGCAGTCATTCTAGCGGAGGGGCCTACAATGAGCAGTTCTTC
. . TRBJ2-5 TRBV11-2 CASSLVAGTQETQYF TGTGCCAGCAGCTTAGTGGCGGGAACTCAAGAGACCCAGTACTTC
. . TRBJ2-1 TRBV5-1 CASTVGPQGNEQFF TGCGCCAGCACCGTGGGCCCGCAGGGCAATGAGCAGTTCTTC
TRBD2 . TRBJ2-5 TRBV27 CASSLYGAGQETQYF TGTGCCAGCAGTTTATATGGAGCGGGACAAGAGACCCAGTACTTC
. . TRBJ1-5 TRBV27 CASSRTGYQPQHF TGTGCCAGCAGTCGGACGGGGTATCAGCCCCAGCATTTT
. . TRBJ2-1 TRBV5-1 CASSLAGGNEQFF TGCGCCAGCAGCTTGGCCGGGGGAAATGAGCAGTTCTTC
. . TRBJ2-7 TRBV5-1 CASSLGGYEQYF TGCGCCAGCAGCTTGGGAGGATACGAGCAGTACTTC